A single sample gave rise to the 25 T cell receptor beta chains below, sequenced in a study of blood T cell repertoires in COVID-19. The method was immunoSEQ multiplex PCR; TCRdb's version includes in-frame clones alone and lacks a portion of them. The sample shows about 270,000 clones, about 82% of them seen only once. Sequenced input: peripheral blood. These receptors were obtained from a woman of 80 years or more with COVID-19, enrolled during active disease.

This chain connects TRBV6-5 to TRBJ1-2; D remains unclear. Deletions cut 4 bases from V and 7 bases from J, with 10 bases between. CDR1 MNHEY and CDR2 SVGAGI come from the germline V gene. This CDR3 spans 12 amino acids. CDR3 sequence (DNA): TGTGCCAGCAGTTCCAAAGCTGGTGGCTACACCTTC. It codes for CASSSKAGGYTF.

The genes are TRBV28 and TRBJ1-5; perhaps TRBD1 as D (5 bases). Germline V gene lookup returns CDR1 MDHEN and CDR2 SYDVKM. The CDR3 sequence is 17 residues long. Trimming took 2 bases from V and 0 from J, leaving 14 bases between them. CDR3 nucleotides: TGTGCCAGCAGTTTAAGGGCCCGACAGTATAGCAATCAGCCCCAGCATTTT. As protein: CASSLRARQYSNQPQHF.

This clone occurred once. V and J are TRBV11-2 and TRBJ2-2; tentatively, D is TRBD2 (5 bases). The CDR3 sequence is 17 residues long. Trimming removed 0 bases at V and 4 bases at J, with 15 bases between. CDR1 and CDR2 (germline): SGHAT, FQNNGV. As DNA, the CDR3 is TGTGCCAGCAGCTTAGATCTTTACCAGGCGGGCACCGGGGAGCTGTTTTTT. Its protein is CASSLDLYQAGTGELFF.

The chain employs TRBV7-2 and TRBJ1-2, with 7 bases matching TRBD1. Germline CDR1 SGHTA, CDR2 FQGNSA. V lost 8 bases to trimming and J lost 0 bases; unmatched junction nucleotides: 6. This CDR3 is 14 amino acids long. Here the CDR3 DNA reads TGTGCCAGCCGTACAGGGGCTACTAACTATGGCTACACCTTC. It specifies CASRTGATNYGYTF.

The chain couples TRBV27 to TRBJ1-2, with 8 bases aligning to TRBD1. The junction had 3 bases not matched to a gene; V was cut back by 2 bases and J by 4 bases. From germline, CDR1 is MNHEY and CDR2 SMNVEV (reference sequence). The CDR3 is made up of 14 amino acids. CDR3 DNA: TGTGCCAGCAGTTTAGGGACAGGCCTCTATGGCTACACCTTC. Translating it yields CASSLGTGLYGYTF.

The V gene is TRBV10-2, the J gene TRBJ1-2, with D possibly TRBD1 on 5 matching bases. Germline lookup yields CDR1 WSHSY and CDR2 SAAADI. The V gene lost 8 bases and the J gene lost 7 bases, with 14 bases spanning the gap. The CDR3 is 12 residues long. The CDR3 coding sequence is TGCGCCAGCCGGGAGGGGAGAGGTGGCTACACCTTC. This encodes CASREGRGGYTF.

This clone was observed a handful of times. V and J are TRBV27 and TRBJ2-2; D is perhaps TRBD1 (5 bases). CDR1 and CDR2 from the germline V gene are MNHEY and SMNVEV (reference sequence). This CDR3 contains 15 residues. The V gene lost 6 bases and the J gene lost 0 bases, with 11 bases spanning the gap. The CDR3 bases are TGTGCCAGCAGGGGGCGGTTCGCGAACACCGGGGAGCTGTTTTTT. Protein: CASRGRFANTGELFF.

The V call is TRBV6-5, the J call TRBJ1-2, with D perhaps TRBD1 (5 bases). Per germline, CDR1 MNHEY and CDR2 SVGAGI. The V end lost 2 bases, the J end lost 13 bases, and 11 bases lay between the germline ends. This CDR3 contains 11 residues. The CDR3 DNA reads TGTGCCAGCAGTTACGGGGCCAGAACCACCTTC. Its protein is CASSYGARTTF.

The chain couples TRBV6-5 to TRBJ1-2; TRBD1 might be the D (6 bases). The V gene lost 0 bases and the J gene lost 0 bases, with 8 bases spanning the gap. Germline assignment: CDR1 MNHEY and CDR2 SVGAGI. The CDR3 is 15 residues long. CDR3 in DNA: TGTGCCAGCAGTTACTCGTGGACAGCTAACTATGGCTACACCTTC. It is translated as CASSYSWTANYGYTF.

Concerning this clone: In the same sample, other DNA sequences code for this CDR3. The CDR3 spells CASSLGQMNTEAFF. CDR3 bases: TGTGCCAGCAGCTTAGGACAGATGAACACTGAAGCTTTCTTT. The V call is TRBV7-9, the J call TRBJ1-1, with D possibly matching TRBD1 (5 bases). From germline, CDR1 is SEHNR and CDR2 FQNEAQ (reference sequence). V lost 1 base and J lost 0, with 6 bases in between. This CDR3 contains 14 residues. The full variable domain, completed using reference TRBV7-9 and TRBJ1-1, is DTGVSQNPRHKITKRGQNVTFRCDPISEHNRLYWYRQTLGQGPEFLTYFQNEAQLEKSRLLSDRFSAERPKGSFSTLEIQRTEQGDSAMYLCASSLGQMNTEAFFGQGTRLTVV.

The chain couples TRBV27 to TRBJ2-5; weak D call: TRBD2 (6 bases). V lost 2 bases, J lost 2 bases, and 9 bases lay in between. The CDR3 is 14 residues long. Per germline, CDR1 MNHEY and CDR2 SMNVEV (reference sequence). The CDR3 DNA follows: TGTGCCAGCAGTTTACAGGGAGGACAAGAGACCCAGTACTTC. Translating it yields CASSLQGGQETQYF.

The chain is built from TRBV6-2 or TRBV6-3 and TRBJ2-7, with 7 bases lining up with TRBD1. V dropped 5 bases and J dropped 0; count of bases not matched to a gene: 10. The CDR3 has 16 amino acids. The germline gives CDR1 MNHEY, CDR2 SVGEGT. The CDR3 DNA sequence: TGTGCCAGCAGTAACCGGGACAGCGTTTACTCCTACGAGCAGTACGTC. As protein: CASSNRDSVYSYEQYV.

The chain couples TRBV7-2 to TRBJ1-6; weak D call: TRBD1 (6 bases). With 5 bases removed from V and 4 bases from J, the gap between germline ends came to 24 bases. The CDR3 consists of 19 residues. Germline values: CDR1 SGHTA, CDR2 FQGNSA. CDR3 sequence (DNA): TGTGCCAGCAGCCCTTTAAGGGACAACGCGTTCAGTTATAATTCACCCCTCCACTTT. It yields the protein CASSPLRDNAFSYNSPLHF.

The chain has TRBV27 and TRBJ2-3; 7 bases match TRBD2. In germline, CDR1 is MNHEY, CDR2 SMNVEV (reference sequence). V gave up 4 bases and J gave up 9 bases; unmatched junction bases: 1. The CDR3 contains 11 residues. CDR3 protein: CASSSRGTQYF. The DNA of the CDR3 is TGTGCCAGCAGTTCGCGGGGGACGCAGTATTTT.

This clone turned up a few times. This chain joins TRBV6-2 or TRBV6-3 and TRBJ2-5, with 9 positions matching TRBD2. The CDR3 is 17 amino acids. Germline V gene lookup returns CDR1 MNHEY and CDR2 SVGEGT. V trimming: 3 bases; J trimming: 5 bases; junction bases outside the gene matches: 13. CDR3 region: CASSYRASGVSVETQYF. The CDR3 nucleotides read TGTGCCAGCAGTTATAGGGCTAGCGGGGTTTCGGTGGAGACCCAGTACTTC.

The CDR3 sequence is CASSYEGVSGYTF. The CDR3 DNA reads as TGTGCCAGCAGCTATGAGGGGGTGAGTGGCTACACCTTC. The J gene is TRBJ1-2, the V gene TRBV5-4; tentatively, D is TRBD1 (6 bases). Germline assignment: CDR1 SGHNT and CDR2 YYREEE (reference sequence). CDR3 length: 13 amino acids. With 3 bases removed from V and 7 bases from J, the gap between germline ends came to 13 bases.

This chain joins TRBV14 and TRBJ2-2; D remains ambiguous. Trimming pared 1 base from V and 0 bases from J, leaving 9 bases between. This CDR3 is 16 amino acids long. The germline V gene has CDR1 SGHDN and CDR2 FVKESK. The CDR3 sequence is CASSQARPANTGELFF. CDR3 nucleotides: TGTGCCAGCAGCCAAGCTAGGCCAGCGAACACCGGGGAGCTGTTTTTT.

This clone was observed a handful of times. This chain connects TRBV24-1 to TRBJ1-2; no clear D gene. CDR1 and CDR2 (germline): KGHDR, SFDVKD. The length of the CDR3 is 14 residues. The V and J ends lost 3 bases and 7 bases respectively, with 14 bases between them. CDR3 residues: CATSDDAERVGYTF. The CDR3 bases are TGTGCCACCAGTGATGATGCTGAGAGGGTTGGCTACACCTTC.

There are a few counts of this clone. In DNA, the CDR3 is TGCGCCAGCAGCTTGCAGGGTTCCACTGGAAACACCATATATTTT. Translated: CASSLQGSTGNTIYF. The genes are TRBV5-1 and TRBJ1-3, with D possibly TRBD1 on 5 matching bases. V lost 1 base to trimming and J lost 2 bases, with 10 bases between them. Germline assignment: CDR1 SGHRS and CDR2 YFSETQ. The CDR3 spans 15 residues. Using reference TRBV5-1 and TRBJ1-3 for the parts outside the CDR3, the full variable domain is KAGVTQTPRYLIKTRGQQVTLSCSPISGHRSVSWYQQTPGQGLQFLFEYFSETQRNKGNFPGRFSGRQFSNSRSEMNVSTLELGDSALYLCASSLQGSTGNTIYFGEGSWLTVV.

The CDR3 protein is CASRRPGEDYGYTF. As DNA, the CDR3 is TGTGCCAGCAGACGCCCTGGGGAGGACTATGGCTACACCTTC. The rearrangement uses TRBV5-6 and TRBJ1-2; D gene ambiguous. Between the trimmed V and J ends, which lost 5 bases and 3 bases, there was a span of 14 bases. The CDR3 extends over 14 amino acids. CDR1 is SGHDT, CDR2 YYEEEE, per germline.

This chain joins TRBV29-1 and TRBJ1-4; D ambiguous. This CDR3 region has 15 residues. Trimming left V 0 bases short and J 7 bases short, with 15 bases between. The germline V gene has CDR1 SQVTM and CDR2 ANQGSEA. The CDR3 is CSVEDLRGYSEKLFF. CDR3 in DNA: TGCAGCGTTGAAGATCTTCGGGGTTACAGTGAAAAACTGTTTTTT. Complete variable domain (other parts from reference TRBV29-1 and TRBJ1-4): SAVISQKPSRDICQRGTSLTIQCQVDSQVTMMFWYRQQPGQSLTLIATANQGSEATYESGFVIDKFPISRPNLTFSTLTVSNMSPEDSSIYLCSVEDLRGYSEKLFFGSGTQLSVL.

The CDR3: CASRRGNQPQHF. The CDR3 DNA sequence: TGTGCCAGCAGGAGAGGCAATCAGCCCCAGCATTTT. The chain carries TRBV7-9 and TRBJ1-5; no firm D call. The V end was cut by 6 bases, the J end by 2 bases, with 5 bases between. The germline V gene encodes CDR1 SEHNR and CDR2 FQNEAQ (reference sequence). The CDR3 has 12 amino acids.

V usage is TRBV11-2 and J usage is TRBJ1-4, with D perhaps TRBD1 (5 bases). CDR1 and CDR2 from the germline V gene are SGHAT and FQNNGV. The CDR3 loop spans 14 amino acids. Trimming stripped 5 bases from V and 0 bases from J, with 7 bases between. The CDR3 DNA reads TGTGCCAGCAGCGAGGACACAACTAATGAAAAACTGTTTTTT. Translating gives CASSEDTTNEKLFF.

This chain joins TRBV19 and TRBJ2-3; 11 bases align to TRBD2. The CDR3 sequence is 15 residues long. CDR1 and CDR2 from the germline V gene are LNHDA and SQIVND (reference sequence). V shed 5 bases, J shed 4 bases, and the junction held 5 bases outside the gene matches. As DNA, the CDR3 is TGTGCCAGTAGTTGGGCTAGCGGGGGGTCAGATACGCAGTATTTT. Residues: CASSWASGGSDTQYF. The whole variable domain, remainder taken from reference TRBV19 and TRBJ2-3, is DGGITQSPKYLFRKEGQNVTLSCEQNLNHDAMYWYRQDPGQGLRLIYYSQIVNDFQKGDIAEGYSVSREKKESFPLTVTSAQKNPTAFYLCASSWASGGSDTQYFGPGTRLTVL.

The chain combines TRBV5-3 with TRBJ2-7; possibly TRBD1 for D (5 bases). TRBV5-3 is assigned to the ORF class and has an uncertain function. The CDR3 spans 13 residues. V was shortened by 0 bases and J by 5 bases, with 9 bases between the two germline ends. CDR3 DNA: TGTGCCAGAAGCTTGGTGGCAGGGCACGAGCAGTACGTC. It encodes CARSLVAGHEQYV.